This T cell receptor beta chain was recorded in a study of blood T cell repertoires in COVID-19. Trimming removed 0 bases from V and 4 bases from J; junction bases left unmatched: 0. CDR3 size: 16 residues. Germline V lookup: CDR1 LGHDT, CDR2 YNNKEL (reference sequence). Ages ranged from roughly 18 to 95 years, with residence in approximately 25 US areas. Cohort 3 donors were reported recovered after two negative PCRs, clearance, or symptom resolution. Method: immunoSEQ multiplex PCR; TCRdb's copy keeps in-frame clones and lacks some. The sample has about 410,000 clones; around 91% are singletons. The sequence was collected from a man aged 18 to 35 who had recovered from COVID-19. The sequencing input was PBMCs or T cells enriched from blood (not recorded which). The V call is TRBV3-1 (or the pseudogene TRBV3-2), the J call TRBJ2-1; 13 nucleotides align to TRBD2. The CDR3 loop reads CASSQELAGGYNEQFF. The DNA for the CDR3 is TGTGCCAGCAGCCAAGAACTAGCGGGAGGGTACAATGAGCAGTTCTTC.